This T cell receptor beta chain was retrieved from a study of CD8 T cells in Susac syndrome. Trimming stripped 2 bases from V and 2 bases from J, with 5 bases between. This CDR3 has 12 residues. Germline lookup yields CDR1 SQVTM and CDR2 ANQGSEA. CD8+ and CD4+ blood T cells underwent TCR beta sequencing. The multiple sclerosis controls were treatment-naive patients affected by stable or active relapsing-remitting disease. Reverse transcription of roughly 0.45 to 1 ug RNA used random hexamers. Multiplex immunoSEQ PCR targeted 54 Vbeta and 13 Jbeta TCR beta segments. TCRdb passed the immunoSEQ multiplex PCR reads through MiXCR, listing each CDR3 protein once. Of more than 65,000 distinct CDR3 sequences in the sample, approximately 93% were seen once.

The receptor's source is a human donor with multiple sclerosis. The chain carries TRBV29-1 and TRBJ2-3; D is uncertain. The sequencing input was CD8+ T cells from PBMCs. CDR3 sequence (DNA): TGCAGCGTTGAAAGCATCACAGATACGCAGTATTTT. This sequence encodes CSVESITDTQYF.